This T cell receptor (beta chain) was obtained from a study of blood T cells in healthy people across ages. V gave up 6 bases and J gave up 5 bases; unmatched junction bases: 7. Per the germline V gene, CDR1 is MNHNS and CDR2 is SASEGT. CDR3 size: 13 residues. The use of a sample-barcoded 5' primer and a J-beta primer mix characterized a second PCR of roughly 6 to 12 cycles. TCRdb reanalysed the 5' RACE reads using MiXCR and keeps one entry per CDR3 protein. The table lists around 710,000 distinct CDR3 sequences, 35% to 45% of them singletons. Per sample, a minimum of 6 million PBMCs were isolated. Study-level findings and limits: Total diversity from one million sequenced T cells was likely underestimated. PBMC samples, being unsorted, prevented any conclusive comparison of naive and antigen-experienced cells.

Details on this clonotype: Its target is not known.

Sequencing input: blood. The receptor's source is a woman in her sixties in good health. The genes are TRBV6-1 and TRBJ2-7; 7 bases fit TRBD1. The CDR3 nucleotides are TGTGCCAGCAGAGACAGGGTATGGGACGAGCAGTACTTC. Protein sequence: CASRDRVWDEQYF.